This is a list of T cell receptor beta chains from one sample in a study of Graves' ophthalmopathy and Graves' hyperthyroidism. Via MiXCR, TCRdb re-called the multiplex PCR reads, giving one row per CDR3 protein. The sample lists under 200,000 distinct CDR3 sequences, roughly 37% occurring once. Sequenced: peripheral blood. The source is a woman in her forties with Graves' ophthalmopathy. Each CDR3 is given with its conserved first and last residue. Some rows mark clone size as missing; the rest say once, few, many or name a class of expanded clone.

many	TRBV12-3/TRBV12-4	TRBJ2-7	CASSLAASGKTYEQYF
-	TRBV9	TRBJ1-1	CASSVEEMSNTEAFF
few	TRBV6-2/TRBV6-3	TRBJ2-7	CASKDRDGEQYF
-	TRBV11-2	TRBJ2-5	CACKTGTTKETQYF
many	TRBV29-1	TRBJ2-2	CSGQGTPNTGELFF
once	TRBV6-1	TRBJ2-7	CASSAGQGAHEQYF
-	TRBV27	TRBJ2-7	CASSTGDSSYEQYF
-	TRBV12-3/TRBV12-4	TRBJ2-7	CASTSHRDAYEQYF
-	TRBV28	TRBJ1-5	CASSFRGRVQPQHF
-	TRBV29-1	TRBJ2-2	CSVVGGLNTGELFF
many	TRBV30	TRBJ2-5	CAWGSGRAETQYF
many	TRBV12-5	TRBJ1-1	CASGLQSGQGPRGEAFF
many	TRBV6-5	TRBJ1-2	CASSYTPGSRYTF
once	TRBV18	TRBJ2-7	CASSPRDRIHEQYF
many	TRBV27	TRBJ1-6	CASTGGNSPLHF
many	TRBV18	TRBJ2-7	CASSSGAGGLYEQYF
many	TRBV27	TRBJ1-1	CASSTANTEAFF
-	TRBV6-2/TRBV6-3	TRBJ1-1	CASSYVWQINTEAFF
many	TRBV7-9	TRBJ1-1	CASSLALLNTEAFF